The 6 T cell receptor beta chains given below trace back to one sample, sequenced in a study of blood T cells in healthy people across ages. The use of a sample-barcoded 5' primer and a J-beta primer mix characterized a second PCR of roughly 6 to 11 cycles. TCRdb analysed the 5' RACE reads with MiXCR anew, one entry per CDR3 protein. The sample has more than 500,000 distinct CDR3 sequences, 25% to 30% seen once. Sample: blood. Every receptor here comes from a woman in her 70s in good health.

This clonotype occurred a few times. The V and J genes are TRBV7-2 and TRBJ2-3; 7 bases align to TRBD2. The CDR3 extends over 15 amino acids. CDR1 is SGHTA and CDR2 is FQGNSA in the germline V gene. V was pared by 0 bases and J by 6 bases, with 6 bases of the junction left unmatched. The CDR3 is CASSLAHSGVDTQYF. DNA for the CDR3: TGTGCCAGCAGCTTAGCCCACAGCGGGGTGGATACGCAGTATTTT.

As concerns this clonotype: The junction does not match germline at one end; this may be a read error. J is TRBJ1-2 and V is TRBV27; 7 bases match TRBD1. This CDR3 spans 15 amino acids. Germline V gene data show CDR1 as MNHEY and CDR2 as SMNVEV (reference sequence). CDR3 sequence (DNA): TGTGCCAGCAGCTATAACAGGGGATCCCCCTATGGCTACGCCTTC. Its translation is CASSYNRGSPYGYAF.

Only a few counts were recorded for this clonotype. This sequence joins TRBV29-1 and TRBJ1-5; weak D call: TRBD1 (6 bases). The CDR3 contains 13 residues. Trimming took 6 bases from V and 7 from J, leaving 16 bases between them. Per the germline V gene, CDR1 is SQVTM and CDR2 is ANQGSEA. The CDR3 bases are TGCAGCGTCGTAGGGGGGGGCGGGCAGCCCCAGCATTTT. Translated: CSVVGGGGQPQHF.

The rearrangement links TRBV7-9 to TRBJ1-2; 9 positions match TRBD1. Losses at the gene ends were 5 bases for V and 8 bases for J; bases not matched to a gene: 12. The CDR3 runs to 15 residues. Germline V gives CDR1 SEHNR, CDR2 FQNEAQ (reference sequence). CDR3 nucleotides: TGTGCCAGCAGCCACCCCGGGACAGGGAGAGGAGGCTACACCTTC. Amino acid sequence: CASSHPGTGRGGYTF.

The chain combines TRBV5-1 with TRBJ1-1, with 7 bases lining up with TRBD1. The germline V gene has CDR1 SGHRS and CDR2 YFSETQ. The CDR3 runs to 16 residues. V lost 5 bases, J lost 10 bases, and 20 bases stayed unmatched. In nucleotides, the CDR3 is TGCGCCAGCAGACCGGGACAGCCCTTTGAGGTACGTGGAGCTTTCTTT. Amino acid sequence: CASRPGQPFEVRGAFF.

The J gene is TRBJ2-5, the V gene TRBV20-1, with D possibly being TRBD1 (6 bases). From germline, CDR1 is DFQATT and CDR2 SNEGSKA (reference sequence). With 3 bases removed from V and 5 bases from J, the gap between germline ends came to 16 bases. The CDR3 runs to 14 residues. For the CDR3, the DNA is TGCAGTGCTAGGGTGGCCAGGGGTAGCGAGACCCAGTACTTC. It is translated as CSARVARGSETQYF.